Ten or more counts support the clone carrying this TCR beta chain. What it binds is unknown. V was clipped by 4 bases and J by 0 bases, with 19 bases between them. CDR1 and CDR2 (germline): SGHNT, YENEEA. The CDR3 totals 18 residues. The data derive from a study of T cells after posttransplantation cyclophosphamide. General study findings and limits: After PTCy, TRB diversity resembled that of CNI/methotrexate controls. Blood and skin or GI T cell repertoires showed limited TRB overlap.

Busulfan-fludarabine conditioning, marrow transplant, and cyclophosphamide on days +3 and +4 were administered. Some clones are missing from TCRdb's copy, which holds only in-frame ones; the method was immunoSEQ multiplex PCR. The sample has some 8,100 clones, none seen only once. The chain employs TRBV11-3 and TRBJ2-1; possibly TRBD1 for D (5 bases). The sequence derives from a female patient aged 50-59 years who received an allogeneic stem cell transplant from a related donor, was CMV-positive, and had no GVHD. Some of the T cells may derive from the graft donor. The material was PBMCs, obtained after allogeneic stem cell transplant with posttransplant cyclophosphamide. The CDR3 DNA sequence: TGTGCCAGCAGCTACCGAACGTCAGGGCCGAGCTCCTACAATGAGCAGTTCTTC. It codes for CASSYRTSGPSSYNEQFF.